This T cell receptor beta chain was documented in a study of shared clonotypes between healthy human individuals. With unsorted samples, genomic DNA was obtained from 80 million to 100 million PBMCs. In its sample, this clone was seen a few times. The germline CDR1 and CDR2 sequences are MDHEN and SYDVKM. The CDR3 is 14 residues long. V gave up 8 bases and J gave up 9 bases, with 20 bases separating them. DNA input for the unsorted PBMC replicate PCRs was 250 to 300 ng, 25,000 to 35,000 T cell genomes. Sequencing was performed with immunoSEQ multiplex PCR; in TCRdb, only in-frame clones are kept and a portion is missing. This sample has some 470,000 clones; around 80% occur once, and the top ten carry approximately 12%.

The TCR comes from a woman aged 40-49 years in good health. Some clones in this sample may be carry-over from other donors' samples. Sequencing input: PBMCs. The chain recombines TRBV28 with TRBJ1-5; TRBD1 might be the D (5 bases). The CDR3 DNA follows: TGTGCCAGCGCTAGGGCGGGGCCCACGAGGCCCCAGCATTTT. It encodes CASARAGPTRPQHF.